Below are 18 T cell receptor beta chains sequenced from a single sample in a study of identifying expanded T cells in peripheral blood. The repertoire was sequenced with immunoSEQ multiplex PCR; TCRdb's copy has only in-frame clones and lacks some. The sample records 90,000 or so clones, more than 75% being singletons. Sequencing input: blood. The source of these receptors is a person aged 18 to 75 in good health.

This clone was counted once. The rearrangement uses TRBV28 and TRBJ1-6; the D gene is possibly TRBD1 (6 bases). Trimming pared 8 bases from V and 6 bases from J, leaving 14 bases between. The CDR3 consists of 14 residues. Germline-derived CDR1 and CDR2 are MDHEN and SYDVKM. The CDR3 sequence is CASHGGGSNSPLHF. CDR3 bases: TGTGCCAGCCACGGGGGGGGCAGTAATTCACCCCTCCACTTT.

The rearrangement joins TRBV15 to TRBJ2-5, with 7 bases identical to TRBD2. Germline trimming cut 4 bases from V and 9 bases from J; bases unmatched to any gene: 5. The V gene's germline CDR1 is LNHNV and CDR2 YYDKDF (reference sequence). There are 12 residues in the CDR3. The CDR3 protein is CATSMGGRAQYF. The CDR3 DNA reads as TGTGCCACCAGCATGGGGGGGAGGGCCCAGTACTTC.

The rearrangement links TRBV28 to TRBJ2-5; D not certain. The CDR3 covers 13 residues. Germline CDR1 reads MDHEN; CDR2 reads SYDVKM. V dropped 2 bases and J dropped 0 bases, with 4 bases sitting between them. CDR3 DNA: TGTGCCAGCAGTTTAGTCCACCAAGAGACCCAGTACTTC. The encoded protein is CASSLVHQETQYF. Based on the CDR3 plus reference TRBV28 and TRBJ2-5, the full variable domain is DVKVTQSSRYLVKRTGEKVFLECVQDMDHENMFWYRQDPGLGLRLIYFSYDVKMKEKGDIPEGYSVSREKKERFSLILESASTNQTSMYLCASSLVHQETQYFGPGTRLLVL.

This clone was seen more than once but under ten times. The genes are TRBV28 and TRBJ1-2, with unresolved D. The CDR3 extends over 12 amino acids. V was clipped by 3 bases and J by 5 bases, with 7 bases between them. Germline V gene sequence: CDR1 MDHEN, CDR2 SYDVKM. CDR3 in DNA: TGTGCCAGCAGTTTGGTCCAGTATGGCTACACCTTC. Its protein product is CASSLVQYGYTF.

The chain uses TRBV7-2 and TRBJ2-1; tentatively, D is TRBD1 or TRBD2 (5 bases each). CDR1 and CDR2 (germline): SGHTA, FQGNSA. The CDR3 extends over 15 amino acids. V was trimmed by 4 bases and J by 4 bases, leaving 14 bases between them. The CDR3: CASSSQGTPYNEQFF. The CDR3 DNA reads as TGTGCCAGCAGCTCTCAAGGGACCCCTTACAATGAGCAGTTCTTC.

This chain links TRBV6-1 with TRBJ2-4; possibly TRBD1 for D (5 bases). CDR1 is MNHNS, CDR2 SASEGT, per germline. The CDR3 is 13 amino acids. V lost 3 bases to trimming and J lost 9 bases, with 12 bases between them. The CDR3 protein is CASSERRGGIQYF. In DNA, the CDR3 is TGTGCCAGCAGTGAGAGAAGGGGTGGCATTCAGTACTTC.

The CDR3 nucleotides are TGTGCCTGGAGGACCCAGGGGAACACTGAAGCTTTCTTT. Translated, it gives CAWRTQGNTEAFF. The rearrangement joins TRBV30 to TRBJ1-1, with D perhaps TRBD1 (5 bases). CDR1 GTSNPN and CDR2 SVGIG come from the germline V gene (reference sequence). Trimming cost V 3 bases and J 1 base, with 9 bases left between them. This CDR3 spans 13 amino acids.

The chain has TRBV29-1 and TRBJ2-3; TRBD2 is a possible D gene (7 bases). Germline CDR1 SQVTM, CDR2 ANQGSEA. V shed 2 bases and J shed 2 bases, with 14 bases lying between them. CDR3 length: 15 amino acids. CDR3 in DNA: TGCAGCGTTGAAAGGGGGGGGGCGGTCACAGATACGCAGTATTTT. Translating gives CSVERGGAVTDTQYF.

The CDR3 is CASSPPDRLGYTF. CDR3 sequence (DNA): TGTGCCAGCAGCCCACCCGACAGGTTGGGCTACACCTTC. V and J are TRBV7-9 and TRBJ1-2; D is possibly TRBD1 (6 bases). V was clipped by 5 bases and J by 8 bases, with 15 bases between them. The CDR3 runs 13 residues. Germline V gene lookup returns CDR1 SEHNR and CDR2 FQNEAQ (reference sequence).

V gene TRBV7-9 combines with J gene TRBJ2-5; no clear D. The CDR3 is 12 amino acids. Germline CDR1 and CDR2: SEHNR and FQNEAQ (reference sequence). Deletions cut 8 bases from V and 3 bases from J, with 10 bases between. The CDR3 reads CASVDGEETQYF. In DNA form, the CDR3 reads TGTGCCAGCGTCGACGGTGAAGAGACCCAGTACTTC.

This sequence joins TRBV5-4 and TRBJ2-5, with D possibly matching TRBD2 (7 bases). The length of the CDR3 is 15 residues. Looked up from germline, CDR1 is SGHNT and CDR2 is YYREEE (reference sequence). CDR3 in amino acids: CSTNEGGGGQETQYF. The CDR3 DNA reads TGTTCAACAAATGAAGGGGGGGGAGGTCAAGAGACCCAGTACTTC.

The CDR3 here is CASSQGGTGGINEQFF. CDR3 DNA sequence: TGCGCCAGCAGCCAAGGTGGCACAGGGGGAATCAATGAGCAGTTCTTC. The chain uses TRBV4-3 and TRBJ2-1, with 8 bases aligning to TRBD1. With V trimmed by 1 base and J by 6 bases, 8 bases remained unmatched. This CDR3 is 16 amino acids long. The germline V gene has CDR1 LGHNA and CDR2 YSLEER.

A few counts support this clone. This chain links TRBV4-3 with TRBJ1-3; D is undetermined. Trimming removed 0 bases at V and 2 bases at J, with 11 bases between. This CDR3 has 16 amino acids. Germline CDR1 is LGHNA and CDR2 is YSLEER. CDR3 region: CASSQDYAAAGNTIYF. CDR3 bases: TGCGCCAGCAGCCAAGATTACGCGGCAGCTGGAAACACCATATATTTT.

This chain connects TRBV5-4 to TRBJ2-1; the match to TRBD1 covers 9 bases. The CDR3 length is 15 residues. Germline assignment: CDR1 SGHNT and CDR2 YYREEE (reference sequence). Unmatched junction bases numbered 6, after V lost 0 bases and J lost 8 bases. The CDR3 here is CASSLGGTGRDEQFF. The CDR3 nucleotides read TGTGCCAGCAGCTTGGGTGGGACAGGGAGGGATGAGCAGTTCTTC.

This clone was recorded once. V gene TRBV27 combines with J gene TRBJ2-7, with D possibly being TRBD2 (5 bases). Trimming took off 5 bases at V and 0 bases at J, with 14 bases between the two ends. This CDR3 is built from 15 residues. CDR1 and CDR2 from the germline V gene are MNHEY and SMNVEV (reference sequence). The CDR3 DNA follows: TGTGCCAGCAGTCCCCCCCCGGCGGGCTCCTACGAGCAGTACTTC. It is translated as CASSPPPAGSYEQYF.

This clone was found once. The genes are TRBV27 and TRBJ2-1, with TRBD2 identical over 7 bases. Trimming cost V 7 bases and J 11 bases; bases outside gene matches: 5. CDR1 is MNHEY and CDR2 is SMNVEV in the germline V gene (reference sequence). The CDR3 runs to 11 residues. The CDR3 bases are TGTGCCAGCATTTCCAGCGGGAAGCAGTTCTTC. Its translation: CASISSGKQFF.

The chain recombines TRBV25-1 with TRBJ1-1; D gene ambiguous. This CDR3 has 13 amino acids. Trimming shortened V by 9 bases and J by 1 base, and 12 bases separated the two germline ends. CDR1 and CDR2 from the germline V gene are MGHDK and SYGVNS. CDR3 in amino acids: CASLFGENTEAFF. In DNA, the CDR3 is TGTGCCAGTCTTTTTGGGGAGAACACTGAAGCTTTCTTT.

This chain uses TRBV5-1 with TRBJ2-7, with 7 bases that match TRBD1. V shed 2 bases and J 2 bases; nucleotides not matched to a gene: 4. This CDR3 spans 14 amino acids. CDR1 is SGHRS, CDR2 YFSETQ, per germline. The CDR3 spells CASSFTGDPYEQYF. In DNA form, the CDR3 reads TGCGCCAGCAGCTTCACAGGGGACCCCTACGAGCAGTACTTC. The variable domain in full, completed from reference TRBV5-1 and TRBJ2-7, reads KAGVTQTPRYLIKTRGQQVTLSCSPISGHRSVSWYQQTPGQGLQFLFEYFSETQRNKGNFPGRFSGRQFSNSRSEMNVSTLELGDSALYLCASSFTGDPYEQYFGPGTRLTVT.